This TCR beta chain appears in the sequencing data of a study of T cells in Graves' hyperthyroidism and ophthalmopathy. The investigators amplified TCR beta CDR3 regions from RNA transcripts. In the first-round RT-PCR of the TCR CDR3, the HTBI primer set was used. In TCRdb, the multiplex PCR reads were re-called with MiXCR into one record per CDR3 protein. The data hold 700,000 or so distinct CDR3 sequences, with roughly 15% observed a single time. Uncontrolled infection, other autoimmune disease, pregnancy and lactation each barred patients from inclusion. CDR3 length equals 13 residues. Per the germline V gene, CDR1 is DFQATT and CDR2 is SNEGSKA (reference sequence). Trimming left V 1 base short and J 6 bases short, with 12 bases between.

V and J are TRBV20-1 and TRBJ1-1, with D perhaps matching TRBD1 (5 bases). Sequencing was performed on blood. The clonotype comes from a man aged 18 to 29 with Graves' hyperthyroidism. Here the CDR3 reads CSARGGAGAEAFF. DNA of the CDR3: TGCAGTGCTAGAGGAGGGGCAGGCGCTGAAGCTTTCTTT.